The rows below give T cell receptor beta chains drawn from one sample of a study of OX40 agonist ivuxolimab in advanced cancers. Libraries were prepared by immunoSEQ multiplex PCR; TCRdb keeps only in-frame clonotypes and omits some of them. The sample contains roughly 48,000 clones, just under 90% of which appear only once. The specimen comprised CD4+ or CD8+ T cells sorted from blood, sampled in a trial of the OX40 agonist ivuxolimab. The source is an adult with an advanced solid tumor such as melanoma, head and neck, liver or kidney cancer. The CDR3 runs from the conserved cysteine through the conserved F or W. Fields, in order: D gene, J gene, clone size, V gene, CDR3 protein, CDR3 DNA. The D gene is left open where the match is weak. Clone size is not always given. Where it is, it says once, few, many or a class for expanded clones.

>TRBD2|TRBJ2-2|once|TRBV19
CASSYTSGSTGELFF
TGTGCCAGTAGTTACACTAGCGGGTCCACCGGGGAGCTGTTTTTT
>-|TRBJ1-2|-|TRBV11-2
CASSEGLLEGYGYTF
TGTGCCAGCAGCGAGGGTCTTTTGGAAGGCTATGGCTACACCTTC
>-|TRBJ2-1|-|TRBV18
CASSPGRWDNEQFF
TGTGCCAGCTCACCGGGCAGGTGGGACAATGAGCAGTTCTTC
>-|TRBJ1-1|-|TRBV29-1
CSVEWGRPEAFF
TGCAGCGTTGAGTGGGGACGGCCTGAAGCTTTCTTT
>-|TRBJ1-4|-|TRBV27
CASTLRGLTTNEKLFF
TGTGCCAGCACACTAAGAGGCCTTACAACTAATGAAAAACTGTTTTTT
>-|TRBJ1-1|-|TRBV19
CASSPGDTEAFF
TGTGCCAGTAGTCCAGGCGACACTGAAGCTTTCTTT
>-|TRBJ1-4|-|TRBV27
CASSPPRATNEKLFF
TGTGCCAGCAGTCCCCCAAGGGCAACTAATGAAAAACTGTTTTTT
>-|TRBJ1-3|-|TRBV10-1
CASSESTNCSGNTIYF
TGCGCCAGCAGTGAGTCGACTAACTGCTCTGGAAACACCATATATTTT
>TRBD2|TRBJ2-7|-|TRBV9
CASSVDGTSDEQYF
TGTGCCAGCAGCGTAGATGGGACTAGCGACGAGCAGTACTTC
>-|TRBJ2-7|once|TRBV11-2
CASSYEGITYEQYF
TGTGCCAGCAGCTACGAGGGTATTACCTACGAGCAGTACTTC
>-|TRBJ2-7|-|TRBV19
CASSIKDKGAYEQYF
TGTGCCAGTAGTATAAAGGACAAAGGGGCCTACGAGCAGTACTTC
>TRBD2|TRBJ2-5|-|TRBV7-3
CASSISGGALQETQYF
TGTGCCAGCAGCATTTCCGGGGGGGCCTTACAAGAGACCCAGTACTTC
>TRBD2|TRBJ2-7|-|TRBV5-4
CASSFSGSAYEQYF
TGTGCCAGCAGCTTCAGCGGGAGTGCCTACGAGCAGTACTTC
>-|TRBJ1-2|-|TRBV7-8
CASSLGSGAPYGYTF
TGTGCCAGCAGCTTAGGGTCAGGGGCGCCCTATGGCTACACCTTC
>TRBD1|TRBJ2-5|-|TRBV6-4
CASIRTGPLETQYF
TGTGCCAGCATACGGACAGGGCCGTTAGAGACCCAGTACTTC
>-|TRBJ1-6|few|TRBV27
CASSQTGLLNSPLHF
TGTGCCAGCAGTCAAACGGGACTGCTCAATTCACCCCTCCACTTT
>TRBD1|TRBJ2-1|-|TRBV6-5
CASSYSEQGEQFF
TGTGCCAGCAGTTACTCCGAACAGGGGGAACAGTTCTTC
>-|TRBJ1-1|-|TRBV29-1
CSVVFEGQAFF
TGCAGCGTTGTATTCGAGGGTCAGGCTTTCTTT
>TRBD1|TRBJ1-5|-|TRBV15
CATSSLQGVNQPQHF
TGTGCCACCAGCAGTCTCCAGGGGGTTAATCAGCCCCAGCATTTT
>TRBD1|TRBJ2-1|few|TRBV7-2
CASSLIYGTGGSYNEQFF
TGTGCCAGCAGCTTAATTTATGGGACAGGGGGCTCCTACAATGAGCAGTTCTTC
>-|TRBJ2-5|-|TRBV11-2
CASFRLGQETQYF
TGTGCCAGCTTTCGATTGGGCCAAGAGACCCAGTACTTC
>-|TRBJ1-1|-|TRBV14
CASNYPCWDVNTEAFF
TGTGCCAGCAACTACCCCTGTTGGGACGTCAACACTGAAGCTTTCTTT
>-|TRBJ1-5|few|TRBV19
CATRGGNQPQHF
TGTGCCACCCGGGGGGGCAATCAGCCCCAGCATTTT
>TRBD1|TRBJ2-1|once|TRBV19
CASSVGTGGNEQFF
TGTGCCAGTAGCGTGGGGACAGGGGGCAATGAGCAGTTCTTC
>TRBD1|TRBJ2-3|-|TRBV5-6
CASSCRDRGTDTQYF
TGTGCCAGCAGCTGTCGGGACAGGGGGACAGATACGCAGTATTTT
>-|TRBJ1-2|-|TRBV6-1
CASSEVGGRAYGYTF
TGTGCCAGCAGTGAAGTCGGGGGGCGAGCGTATGGCTACACCTTC
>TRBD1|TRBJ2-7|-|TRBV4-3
CASSQEVGTVAYEQYF
TGCGCCAGCAGCCAAGAGGTAGGGACAGTGGCCTACGAGCAGTACTTC
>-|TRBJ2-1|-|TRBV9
CASSVVDSSYNEQFF
TGTGCCAGCAGCGTAGTAGACTCCTCCTACAATGAGCAGTTCTTC
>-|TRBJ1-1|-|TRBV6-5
CASSLNPPVGTEAFF
TGTGCCAGCAGTTTGAACCCCCCAGTGGGCACTGAAGCTTTCTTT
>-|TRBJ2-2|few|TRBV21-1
CASSTRRGSGRANTGELFF
TGTGCCAGCAGCACCCGTAGGGGGAGCGGGAGGGCCAACACCGGGGAGCTGTTTTTT
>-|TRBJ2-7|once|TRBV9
CASSVGGALIYEQYF
TGTGCCAGCAGCGTAGGCGGCGCTTTGATCTACGAGCAGTACTTC
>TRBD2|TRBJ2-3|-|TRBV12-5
CASGLVREFIDTQYF
TGTGCTAGTGGTTTGGTGCGGGAGTTTATAGATACGCAGTATTTT
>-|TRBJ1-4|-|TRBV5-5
CASSPLPGGSTNEKLFF
TGTGCCAGCAGCCCCCTCCCTGGGGGATCTACTAATGAAAAACTGTTTTTT
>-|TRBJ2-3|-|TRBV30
CAWSSRTTFLDGTDTQYF
TGTGCCTGGAGTTCCCGGACCACTTTCCTGGACGGCACAGATACGCAGTATTTT
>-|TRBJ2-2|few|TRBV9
CASSPSGGFRTGELFF
TGTGCCAGCAGCCCGAGCGGAGGGTTTCGAACCGGGGAGCTGTTTTTT
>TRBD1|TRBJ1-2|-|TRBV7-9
CASSSETGSNYGYTF
TGTGCCAGCAGCTCCGAGACAGGGTCTAACTATGGCTACACCTTC
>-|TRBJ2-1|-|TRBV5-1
CASSLGGPYNEQFF
TGCGCCAGCAGCTTGGGCGGGCCTTACAATGAGCAGTTCTTC
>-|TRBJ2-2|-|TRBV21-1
CASRRSGSVNTGELFF
TGTGCCAGCAGACGAAGCGGGAGCGTAAACACCGGGGAGCTGTTTTTT
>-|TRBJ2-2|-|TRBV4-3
CASSQDTTGVLYSDTGELFF
TGCGCCAGCAGCCAAGATACAACGGGAGTTTTGTATTCGGACACCGGGGAGCTGTTTTTT
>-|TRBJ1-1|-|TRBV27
CASSPTIAGSTEAFF
TGTGCCAGCAGCCCCACGATCGCGGGTAGCACTGAAGCTTTCTTT
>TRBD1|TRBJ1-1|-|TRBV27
CASNPTGTNTEAFF
TGTGCCAGCAATCCGACAGGGACAAACACTGAAGCTTTCTTT
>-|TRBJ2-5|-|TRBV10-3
CAISNIGDGGQETQYF
TGTGCCATCAGTAACATAGGGGACGGAGGACAAGAGACCCAGTACTTC
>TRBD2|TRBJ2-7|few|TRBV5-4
CASSSSGTSGNEQYF
TGTGCCAGCAGCTCTTCCGGGACTAGCGGCAACGAGCAGTACTTC
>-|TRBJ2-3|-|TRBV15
CATSRLRAGTDTQYF
TGTGCCACCAGCAGATTAAGGGCTGGCACAGATACGCAGTATTTT
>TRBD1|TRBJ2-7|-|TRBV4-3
CASSRFIGWQGADEQYF
TGCGCCAGCAGTCGTTTTATCGGGTGGCAGGGGGCTGACGAGCAGTACTTC
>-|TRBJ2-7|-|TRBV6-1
CASPHDRSYEQYF
TGTGCCAGCCCTCATGACAGGAGCTACGAGCAGTACTTC
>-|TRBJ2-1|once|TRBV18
CASSPPVARKRSYNEQFF
TGTGCCAGCTCACCACCGGTGGCGCGCAAACGCTCCTACAATGAGCAGTTCTTC
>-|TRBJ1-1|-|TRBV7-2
CASSLLTGAMNTEAFF
TGTGCCAGCAGCTTACTAACAGGAGCTATGAACACTGAAGCTTTCTTT
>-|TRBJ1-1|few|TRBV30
CAWSVGPEAFF
TGTGCCTGGAGTGTAGGTCCTGAAGCTTTCTTT
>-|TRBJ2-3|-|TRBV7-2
CASSSEGSSTDTQYF
TGTGCCAGCAGCTCGGAGGGGTCTAGCACAGATACGCAGTATTTT
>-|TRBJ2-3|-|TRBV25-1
CASSDRGDTDTQYF
TGTGCCAGCAGTGATAGGGGGGACACAGATACGCAGTATTTT
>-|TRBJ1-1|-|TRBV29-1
CSVELGEAFF
TGCAGCGTTGAATTGGGTGAGGCTTTCTTT
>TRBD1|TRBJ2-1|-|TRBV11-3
CASSYTGETYNEQFF
TGTGCCAGCAGCTATACAGGGGAAACTTACAATGAGCAGTTCTTC